The TCR beta chain under discussion was sequenced for a study of T cells expressing NK-cell markers. Looking at the study overall: Sorted CD3+CD56+NKG2C+, CD3+CD56+NKG2C- and CD3+CD56-NKG2C+ T-cell subsets were beta-chain profiled.

Study findings and constraints: Six or seven donors had dominant NKG2C+ clonotypes that comprised roughly 1.0-8% of their CD8+ T cells. HCMV specificity of expanded NKG2C+ T cell clones remained unclear.

It was by 5'RACE template switching with UMIs that TCR beta cDNA was made. From its re-call of the 5' RACE reads, TCRdb lists each CDR3 protein once, without DNA. The repertoire table contains 150,000 to 180,000 distinct CDR3 sequences. As for this clonotype: Its specificity is unknown.

The clonotype comes from a woman between 50 and 59 years old in good health. The sample comprised blood T cells: a sorted CD56 or NKG2C T cell subset, CD4+ or CD8+ T cells, or bulk PBMC T cells (not recorded which).

The CDR3 reads CASSLARLVRVNTEAFF. The V and J genes are TRBV11-2 and TRBJ1-1. CDR3 length: 17 residues. Germline V gene lookup returns CDR1 SGHAT and CDR2 FQNNGV.